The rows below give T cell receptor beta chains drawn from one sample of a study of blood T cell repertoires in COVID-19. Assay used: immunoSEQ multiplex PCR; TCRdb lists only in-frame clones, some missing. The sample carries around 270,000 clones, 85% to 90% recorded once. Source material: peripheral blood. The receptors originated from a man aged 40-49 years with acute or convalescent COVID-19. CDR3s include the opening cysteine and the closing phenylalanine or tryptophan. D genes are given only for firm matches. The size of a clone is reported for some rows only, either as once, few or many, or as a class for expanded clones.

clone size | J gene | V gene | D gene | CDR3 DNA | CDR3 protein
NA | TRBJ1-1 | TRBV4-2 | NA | TGTGCCAGCAGCCACCTAACGGGGGATACTGAAGCTTTCTTT | CASSHLTGDTEAFF
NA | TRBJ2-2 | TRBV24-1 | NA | TGTGCCACCAAGGGTGAGGGGAACACCGGGGAGCTGTTTTTT | CATKGEGNTGELFF
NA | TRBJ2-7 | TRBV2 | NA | TGTGCCAGCAGCCAAGGAGGATACGAGCAGTACTTC | CASSQGGYEQYF
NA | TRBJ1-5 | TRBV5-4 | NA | TGTGCCAGCAGCCCGGACCCTAGGACAAGGGGCGCAGATAGCAATCAGCCCCAGCATTTT | CASSPDPRTRGADSNQPQHF
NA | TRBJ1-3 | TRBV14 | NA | TGTGCCAGCAGCCTTTATACGAGCTCTGGAAACACCATATATTTT | CASSLYTSSGNTIYF
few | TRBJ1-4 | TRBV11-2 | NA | TGTGCCAGCAGCTTAAATGGGGCGGCTGAAAAACTGTTTTTT | CASSLNGAAEKLFF
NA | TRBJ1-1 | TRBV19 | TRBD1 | TGTGCCAGTAGTGAGACAGGGGGCACTGAAGCTTTCTTT | CASSETGGTEAFF
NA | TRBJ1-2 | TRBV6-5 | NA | TGTGCCAGCAGATCGACAGGAGTCTATGGCTACACCTTC | CASRSTGVYGYTF
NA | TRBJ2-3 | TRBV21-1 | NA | TGTGCCAGAACTAGCGGAACCCCCGTGGATACGCAGTATTTT | CARTSGTPVDTQYF
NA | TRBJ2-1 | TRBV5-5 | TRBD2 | TGTGCCAGCACTCGAAGCGGGGGAGCAATCGGTGAGCAGTTCTTC | CASTRSGGAIGEQFF
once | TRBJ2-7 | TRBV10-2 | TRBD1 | TGCGCCAGCTCTGGGGAAGGGGGCTTTTACGAGCAGTACTTC | CASSGEGGFYEQYF
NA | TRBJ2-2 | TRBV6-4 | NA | TGTGCCAGCTCTGACTCCCGAAGCCTCACCGGGGAGCTGTTTTTT | CASSDSRSLTGELFF
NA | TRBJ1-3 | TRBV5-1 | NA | TGCGCCAGCAGCTTCTTCAGCTCTGGAAACACCATATATTTT | CASSFFSSGNTIYF
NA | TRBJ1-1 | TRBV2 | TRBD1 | TGTGCCAGCAGTCCGCGGGGACAGGGCAGTGAAGCTTTCTTT | CASSPRGQGSEAFF
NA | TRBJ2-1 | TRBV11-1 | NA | TGTGCCAGCAGCTCCCCAAGGACTAACAATGAGCAGTTCTTC | CASSSPRTNNEQFF
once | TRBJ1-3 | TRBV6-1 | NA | TGTGCCAGCAGTGAAGGGGGGCCTGGAAACACCATATATTTT | CASSEGGPGNTIYF
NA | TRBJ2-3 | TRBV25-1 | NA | TGTGCCAGCAGGCCGGGATACACAGATACGCAGTATTTT | CASRPGYTDTQYF
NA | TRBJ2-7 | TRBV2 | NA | TGTGCCAGCAGTGCCCAGTCCTACGAGCAGTACTTC | CASSAQSYEQYF
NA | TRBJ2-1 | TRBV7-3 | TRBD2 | TGTGCCAGCAGCTTAAATAGCGGGGGACTCAATGAGCAGTTCTTC | CASSLNSGGLNEQFF
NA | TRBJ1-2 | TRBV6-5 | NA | TGTGCCGGATACAGGGAGGGCTATGGCTACACCTTC | CAGYREGYGYTF
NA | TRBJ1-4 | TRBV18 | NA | TGTGCCAGCTCACCAGGGCAGGGAGAAAAACTGTTTTTT | CASSPGQGEKLFF
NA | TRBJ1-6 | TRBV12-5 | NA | TGTGCTAGTGGTTTGCGGGTCCTTACGGGACAATATAATTCACCCCTCCACTTT | CASGLRVLTGQYNSPLHF
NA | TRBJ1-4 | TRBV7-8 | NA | TGTGCCAGCAGCTTAGATCAGGGGAGAGGTGAAAAACTGTTTTTT | CASSLDQGRGEKLFF
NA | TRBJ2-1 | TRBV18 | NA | TGTGCCAGCTCACCACGACCGGCGGCCGATGAGCAGTTCTTC | CASSPRPAADEQFF
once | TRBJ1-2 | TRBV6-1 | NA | TGTGCCAGCAGTGAAGAAACAGGGAGGGTCTATGGCTACACCTTC | CASSEETGRVYGYTF
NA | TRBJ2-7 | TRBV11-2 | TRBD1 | TGTGCCAGCAGCTTTCGACAGGGGACCTACGAGCAGTACTTC | CASSFRQGTYEQYF
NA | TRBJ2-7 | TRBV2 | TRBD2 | TGTGCCAGCGGTGCTGGGCTAGCGGGTTCTTCCTACGAGCAGTACTTC | CASGAGLAGSSYEQYF
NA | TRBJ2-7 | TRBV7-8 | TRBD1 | TGTGCCAGCGTATTTGGGACAGGAGCCTACGAGCAGTACTTC | CASVFGTGAYEQYF
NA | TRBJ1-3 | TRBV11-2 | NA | TGTGCCAGCAGCTCTGACCCTAGCTCTGGAAACACCATATATTTT | CASSSDPSSGNTIYF
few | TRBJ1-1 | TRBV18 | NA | TGTGCCAGCTCACCGACCCTAGTGGAAGCTTTCTTT | CASSPTLVEAFF
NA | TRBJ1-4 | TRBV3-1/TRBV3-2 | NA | TGTGCCAGCAGCCAAGATAGGGGGGGGAATGAAAAACTGTTTTTT | CASSQDRGGNEKLFF
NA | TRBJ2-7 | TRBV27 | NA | TGTGCCAGCAGTTTATCATCGGGCCGCGGAGGCGAGAACTTC | CASSLSSGRGGENF
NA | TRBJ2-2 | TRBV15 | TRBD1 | TGTGCCACCAGCCGTGAAGGGGGCTCTACCGGGGAGCTGTTTTTT | CATSREGGSTGELFF
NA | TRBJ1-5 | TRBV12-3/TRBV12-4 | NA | TGTGCCAGCAGCAGAACAAGACAGCCCCAGCATTTT | CASSRTRQPQHF
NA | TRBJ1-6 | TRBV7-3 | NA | TGTGCCAGCAGCTTAGTACGCAGGGCTCACTCACCCCTCCACTTT | CASSLVRRAHSPLHF
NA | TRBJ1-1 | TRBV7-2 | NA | TGTGCCAGCAGCTTTAGCGGGACGGTAAACACTGAAGCTTTCTTT | CASSFSGTVNTEAFF
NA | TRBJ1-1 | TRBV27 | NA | TGTGCCAGCAGTCCCCCCGGGAACACTGAAGCTTTCTTT | CASSPPGNTEAFF
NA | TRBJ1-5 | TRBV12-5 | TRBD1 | TGTGCTACTTCGACAGGGCTGAGCAATCAGCCCCAGCATTTT | CATSTGLSNQPQHF
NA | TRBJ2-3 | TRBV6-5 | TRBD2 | TGTGCCAGCAGTTCCCGGACTAGCGGGGGTGGCGGTACGCAGTATTTT | CASSSRTSGGGGTQYF
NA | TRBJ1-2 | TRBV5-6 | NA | TGTGCCAGCAGCTTGAGTCGGAGAAACCCCTATGGCTACACCTTC | CASSLSRRNPYGYTF
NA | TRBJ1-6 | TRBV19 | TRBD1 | TGTGCCAGTAGTACTCTCTCCCCCGACAGGGGGGGGCCACCCCTCCACTTT | CASSTLSPDRGGPPLHF
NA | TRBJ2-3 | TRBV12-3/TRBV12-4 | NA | TGTGCCAGCAGTATGGCCAGTACAGATACGCAGTATTTT | CASSMASTDTQYF
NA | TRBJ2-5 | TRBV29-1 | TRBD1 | TGCAGCGCCCGGGGGGACAGGGGGAGTCAAGAGACCCAGTACTTC | CSARGDRGSQETQYF
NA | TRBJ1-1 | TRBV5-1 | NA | TGCGCCAGCAGCTTGGAGGCGGATCACACTGAAGCTTTCTTT | CASSLEADHTEAFF